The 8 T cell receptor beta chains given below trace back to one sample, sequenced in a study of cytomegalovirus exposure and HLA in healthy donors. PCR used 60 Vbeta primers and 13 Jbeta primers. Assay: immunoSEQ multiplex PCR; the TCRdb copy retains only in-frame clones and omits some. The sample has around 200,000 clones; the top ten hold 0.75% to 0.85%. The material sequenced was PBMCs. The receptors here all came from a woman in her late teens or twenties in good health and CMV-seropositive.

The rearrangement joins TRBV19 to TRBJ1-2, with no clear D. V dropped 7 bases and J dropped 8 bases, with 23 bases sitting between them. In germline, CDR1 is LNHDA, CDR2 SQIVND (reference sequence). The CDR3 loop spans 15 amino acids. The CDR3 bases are TGTGCCAGTACCCTTCAAGGAGGGTCCTTTGGGGGCTACACCTTC. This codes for CASTLQGGSFGGYTF.

The CDR3 loop is CASSHRQDAAYEQYF. The CDR3 DNA reads TGTGCCAGCAGCCATCGACAGGATGCAGCCTACGAGCAGTACTTC. The chain has TRBV7-6 and TRBJ2-7; D is possibly TRBD1 (6 bases). The V and J ends lost 5 bases and 2 bases respectively, with 16 bases between them. The germline gives CDR1 SGHVS, CDR2 FNYEAQ. The CDR3 has 15 amino acids.

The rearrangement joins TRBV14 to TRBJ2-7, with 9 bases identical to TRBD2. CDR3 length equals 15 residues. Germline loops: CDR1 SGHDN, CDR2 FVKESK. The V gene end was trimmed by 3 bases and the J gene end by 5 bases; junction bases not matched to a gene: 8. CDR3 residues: CASSHPGLAKDEQYF. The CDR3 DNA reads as TGTGCCAGCAGCCACCCGGGACTAGCAAAGGACGAGCAGTACTTC. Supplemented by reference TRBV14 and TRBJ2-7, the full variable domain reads EAGVTQFPSHSVIEKGQTVTLRCDPISGHDNLYWYRRVMGKEIKFLLHFVKESKQDESGMPNNRFLAERTGGTYSTLKVQPAELEDSGVYFCASSHPGLAKDEQYFGPGTRLTVT.

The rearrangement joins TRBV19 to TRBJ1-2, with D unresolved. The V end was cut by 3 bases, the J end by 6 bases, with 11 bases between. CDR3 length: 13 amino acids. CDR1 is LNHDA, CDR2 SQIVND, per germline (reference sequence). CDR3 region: CASSMLGEDGYTF. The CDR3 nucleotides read TGTGCCAGTAGTATGTTAGGCGAGGATGGCTACACCTTC.

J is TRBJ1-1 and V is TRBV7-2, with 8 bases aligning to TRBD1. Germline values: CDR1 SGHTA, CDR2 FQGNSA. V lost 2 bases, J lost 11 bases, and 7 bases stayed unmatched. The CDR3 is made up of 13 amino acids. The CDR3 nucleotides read TGTGCCAGCAGCTTAAGGGGTGACAGGGGCGCTTTCTTT. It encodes CASSLRGDRGAFF.

The CDR3 DNA reads TGTGCCAGCAGCTTCGGACTAGCGGGAGTGATTCGCAATGAGCAGTTCTTC. Amino acid sequence: CASSFGLAGVIRNEQFF. This chain joins TRBV5-4 and TRBJ2-1; 13 bases line up with TRBD2. The CDR3 spans 17 residues. With V trimmed by 2 bases and J by 6 bases, 8 bases remained unmatched. Germline V gene data show CDR1 as SGHNT and CDR2 as YYREEE (reference sequence). Variable domain in full (rest from reference TRBV5-4 and TRBJ2-1): ETGVTQSPTHLIKTRGQQVTLRCSSQSGHNTVSWYQQALGQGPQFIFQYYREEENGRGNFPPRFSGLQFPNYSSELNVNALELDDSALYLCASSFGLAGVIRNEQFFGPGTRLTVL.

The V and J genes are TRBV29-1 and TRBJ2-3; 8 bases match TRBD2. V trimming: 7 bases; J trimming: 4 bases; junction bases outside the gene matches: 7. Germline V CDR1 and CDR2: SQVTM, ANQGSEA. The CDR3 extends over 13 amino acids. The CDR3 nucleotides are TGCAGCGGCTGGACTAGCTGGGCAGATACGCAGTATTTT. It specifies CSGWTSWADTQYF.

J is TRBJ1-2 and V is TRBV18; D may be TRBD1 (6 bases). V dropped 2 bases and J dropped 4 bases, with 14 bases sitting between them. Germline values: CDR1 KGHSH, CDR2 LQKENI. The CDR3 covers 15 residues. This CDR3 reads CASSPGSDSSYGYTF. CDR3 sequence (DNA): TGTGCCAGCTCACCAGGTTCGGACAGTTCCTATGGCTACACCTTC.